This T cell receptor beta chain was observed in a study of T cells in Graves' hyperthyroidism and ophthalmopathy. Study-wide context: The blood sample was taken at first diagnosis, before treatment began.

What was amplified from RNA transcripts were TCR beta CDR3 regions. A set of HTBI primers served as the primers for a first-round RT-PCR of the TCR CDR3. TCRdb called the multiplex PCR reads again in MiXCR, with one record for every CDR3 protein. The table lists around 500,000 distinct CDR3 sequences, about 20% of them singletons. CDR1 is WNHNN, CDR2 SYGVQD, per germline (reference sequence). After removal of 3 bases from V and 3 bases from J, the junction contained 3 bases not matched to a gene. The CDR3 runs 15 residues. This clonotype has only a few counts. The study included ophthalmopathy patients with Clinical Activity Score at least 3, NOSPECS grade at least 4 and duration under 3 months. Exclusion followed for patients with uncontrolled infection, other autoimmune disease, pregnancy or lactation.

Source material: blood. This receptor was obtained from a woman in her 70s with Graves' ophthalmopathy. The J gene is TRBJ2-3, the V gene TRBV10-1, with 10 bases identical to TRBD2. As DNA, the CDR3 is TGCGCCAGCAGTGACCCACTAGCGGGAACAGATACGCAGTATTTT. It is translated as CASSDPLAGTDTQYF.